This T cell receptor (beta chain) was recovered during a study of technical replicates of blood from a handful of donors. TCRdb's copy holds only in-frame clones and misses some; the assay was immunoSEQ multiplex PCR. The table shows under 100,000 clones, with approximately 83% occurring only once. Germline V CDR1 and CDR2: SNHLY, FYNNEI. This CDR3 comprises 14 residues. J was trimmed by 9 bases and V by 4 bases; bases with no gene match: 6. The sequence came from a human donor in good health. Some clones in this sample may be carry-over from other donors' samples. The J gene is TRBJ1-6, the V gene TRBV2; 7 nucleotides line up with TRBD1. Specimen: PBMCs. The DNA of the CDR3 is TGTGCCAGCAGTGTTGAGACAGGGACTTCACCCCTCCACTTT. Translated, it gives CASSVETGTSPLHF.